One and the same sample provided the 23 T cell receptor beta chains below, sequenced in a study of shared clonotypes between healthy human individuals (TCRdb year 2020). To prepare the library, the immunoSEQ multiplex PCR assay was applied. Sourced from immuneACCESS, this table was stored by TCRdb with only in-frame sequences that have V and J called. A share of the clones is absent; for the studies checked, an unresolved V gene accounts for under half, and the remainder has no known explanation. The sample table lists about 2.1 million clones, 93% of them with a count of one. About 1.7% of the sample rests with the top ten. CD8 naive samples were obtained by positive selection for CCR7 among CD45RO-negative cells, yielding a CD45RA+CCR7+ population from which TemRA cells were excluded. The source material was naive CD8+ T cells from PBMCs. This specimen's cell subset or site label, per the study, means: CD45RA+CCR7+. The receptors originated from a young man in good health. Some clones in this sample may be carry-over from other donors' samples.

The V gene is TRBV30, the J gene TRBJ1-1; TRBD1 might be the D (6 bases). V lost 0 bases and J 4 bases, leaving 12 bases between the germline ends. Germline CDR1 GTSNPN, CDR2 SVGIG (reference sequence). The CDR3 spans 14 residues. The CDR3 protein is CAWSVFGGSTEAFF. The CDR3 DNA follows: TGTGCCTGGAGTGTTTTTGGGGGCAGCACTGAAGCTTTCTTT.

V usage is TRBV9 and J usage is TRBJ2-7; 7 bases are a match to TRBD1. The germline V gene has CDR1 SGDLS and CDR2 YYNGEE. V dropped 3 bases and J dropped 5; count of bases not matched to a gene: 11. CDR3 size: 15 residues. The CDR3 DNA reads as TGTGCCAGCAGCGGACAGGGTCAATCTGGCGACGAGCAGTACTTC. Its translation is CASSGQGQSGDEQYF.

The rearrangement uses TRBV12-5 and TRBJ2-5; a possible D gene is TRBD1 (5 bases). Germline CDR1 and CDR2: LGHNT and FRNRAP. V was pared by 6 bases and J by 4 bases, with 15 bases between. This CDR3 contains 14 residues. CDR3 in DNA: TGTGCTAGTGGCAGAGGTAGGGGAAGAGAGACCCAGTACTTC. Its protein is CASGRGRGRETQYF.

The chain links TRBV5-1 to TRBJ2-7; D unresolved. Per germline, CDR1 SGHRS and CDR2 YFSETQ. The CDR3 contains 15 residues. V was shortened by 0 bases and J by 1 base, with 11 bases between the two germline ends. The CDR3 DNA follows: TGCGCCAGCAGCTTGGTAGTTCAGGAATCCTACGAGCAGTACTTC. Translated, it gives CASSLVVQESYEQYF. Variable domain in full (rest from reference TRBV5-1 and TRBJ2-7): KAGVTQTPRYLIKTRGQQVTLSCSPISGHRSVSWYQQTPGQGLQFLFEYFSETQRNKGNFPGRFSGRQFSNSRSEMNVSTLELGDSALYLCASSLVVQESYEQYFGPGTRLTVT.

This clone was observed a handful of times. The same CDR3 arises from other DNA sequences in this sample as well. The chain is built from TRBV5-1 and TRBJ2-7, with 13 bases that match TRBD2. From germline, CDR1 is SGHRS and CDR2 YFSETQ. Germline trimming cut 4 bases from V and 3 bases from J; bases unmatched to any gene: 4. This CDR3 has 15 amino acids. The CDR3 loop reads CASSLGTSGNYEQYF. DNA for the CDR3: TGCGCCAGCAGCCTCGGGACTAGCGGGAACTACGAGCAGTACTTC.

The V call is TRBV27, the J call TRBJ2-7; D possibly matches TRBD1 or TRBD2 (5 bases each). Trimming stripped 2 bases from V and 3 bases from J, with 11 bases between. The CDR3 runs to 14 residues. Germline V gene lookup returns CDR1 MNHEY and CDR2 SMNVEV (reference sequence). CDR3: CASSLHRTDYEQYF. CDR3 DNA: TGTGCCAGCAGTTTACACAGGACTGACTACGAGCAGTACTTC.

This clone was detected once. The chain employs TRBV7-7 and TRBJ1-1; D remains unclear. CDR3 length: 14 residues. The V gene lost 2 bases and the J gene lost 3 bases, with 10 bases spanning the gap. The V gene's germline CDR1 is SSHAT and CDR2 FNYEAQ (reference sequence). The CDR3 DNA follows: TGTGCCAGCAGCTTATGGCATGGGGACACTGAAGCTTTCTTT. Translating it yields CASSLWHGDTEAFF.

The V gene is TRBV5-6, the J gene TRBJ1-1; tentatively, D is TRBD1 (6 bases). Trimming removed 0 bases at V and 2 bases at J, with 11 bases between. CDR1 and CDR2 (germline): SGHDT, YYEEEE. CDR3 length: 15 residues. The CDR3, as DNA: TGTGCCAGCAGCTTGGCCGCAGGGGCTAACACTGAAGCTTTCTTT. Translated, it gives CASSLAAGANTEAFF.

The chain employs TRBV10-3 and TRBJ2-3; weak D call: TRBD2 (6 bases). CDR1 and CDR2 from the germline V gene are ENHRY and SYGVKD. The V end lost 0 bases, the J end lost 5 bases, and 12 bases lay between the germline ends. This CDR3 is built from 15 residues. The chain's CDR3 is CAISESISGQDTQYF. In nucleotides, the CDR3 is TGTGCCATCAGTGAGTCTATTAGCGGACAAGATACGCAGTATTTT.

V usage is TRBV27 and J usage is TRBJ1-5, with 9 positions matching TRBD1. V dropped 4 bases and J dropped 7; count of bases not matched to a gene: 2. Germline values: CDR1 MNHEY, CDR2 SMNVEV (reference sequence). The CDR3 contains 13 residues. This chain's CDR3 is CASSSGQGQPQHF. The CDR3 DNA follows: TGTGCCAGCAGTTCGGGACAGGGCCAGCCCCAGCATTTT.

This clone was observed once. The chain employs TRBV28 and TRBJ2-7; no clear D. The CDR3 sequence is 11 residues long. Germline CDR1 and CDR2: MDHEN and SYDVKM. Between the trimmed V and J ends, which lost 3 bases and 4 bases, there was a span of 4 bases. The chain's CDR3 is CASSFQYEQYF. The CDR3 bases are TGTGCCAGCAGTTTTCAATACGAGCAGTACTTC.

This clone was counted once. The chain carries TRBV5-1 and TRBJ2-1; no clear D. CDR1 is SGHRS, CDR2 YFSETQ, per germline. CDR3 size: 14 residues. Trimming left V 1 base short and J 5 bases short, with 10 bases between. The CDR3 nucleotides read TGCGCCAGCAGCTTGTCGCCGGTCAACAATGAGCAGTTCTTC. This codes for CASSLSPVNNEQFF. Using reference TRBV5-1 and TRBJ2-1 for the parts outside the CDR3, the full variable domain is KAGVTQTPRYLIKTRGQQVTLSCSPISGHRSVSWYQQTPGQGLQFLFEYFSETQRNKGNFPGRFSGRQFSNSRSEMNVSTLELGDSALYLCASSLSPVNNEQFFGPGTRLTVL.

This clone was seen a single time. The J gene is TRBJ2-1, the V gene TRBV27; no clear D. The CDR3 covers 11 residues. The V gene lost 4 bases and the J gene lost 10 bases, with 8 bases spanning the gap. In germline, CDR1 is MNHEY, CDR2 SMNVEV (reference sequence). This CDR3 reads CASSYAREQFF. The CDR3 DNA is TGTGCCAGCAGTTATGCCAGGGAGCAGTTCTTC.

This chain links TRBV9 with TRBJ2-5, with 8 bases that match TRBD2. The germline V gene encodes CDR1 SGDLS and CDR2 YYNGEE. This CDR3 region has 17 residues. V was clipped by 3 bases and J by 2 bases; unmatched bases: 12. Here the CDR3 DNA reads TGTGCCAGCAGCGCCACGGTCGGGACTAGGGGGCAAGAGACCCAGTACTTC. Translation: CASSATVGTRGQETQYF. Looking up the rest from reference TRBV9 and TRBJ2-5 gives the full variable domain: DSGVTQTPKHLITATGQRVTLRCSPRSGDLSVYWYQQSLDQGLQFLIQYYNGEERAKGNILERFSAQQFPDLHSELNLSSLELGDSALYFCASSATVGTRGQETQYFGPGTRLLVL.

The J gene is TRBJ2-7, the V gene TRBV28; 8 positions agree with TRBD2. With V trimmed by 6 bases and J by 5 bases, 9 bases remained unmatched. The germline V gene has CDR1 MDHEN and CDR2 SYDVKM. This CDR3 contains 14 residues. The CDR3 bases are TGTGCCAGCAGGATGTCGGGAGGGCCCCACGAGCAGTACTTC. Protein: CASRMSGGPHEQYF.

The chain couples TRBV7-9 to TRBJ2-3, with 8 positions matching TRBD2. Germline CDR1 and CDR2: SEHNR and FQNEAQ (reference sequence). V lost 5 bases, J lost 4 bases, and 11 bases stayed unmatched. This CDR3 has 16 residues. CDR3 coding DNA: TGTGCCAGCAGCCTTACCGGGACTAGTGAATCAGATACGCAGTATTTT. Its protein is CASSLTGTSESDTQYF.

The chain joins TRBV10-3 to TRBJ2-7, with 14 bases lining up with TRBD2. The CDR3 totals 16 residues. The V gene's germline CDR1 is ENHRY and CDR2 SYGVKD. Trimming cost V 0 bases and J 5 bases; bases outside gene matches: 3. CDR3 sequence reads: CAISESATSGRDEQYF. The CDR3 bases are TGTGCCATCAGTGAGTCTGCGACTAGCGGGAGGGACGAGCAGTACTTC.

The chain combines TRBV27 with TRBJ2-3; D may be TRBD1 (6 bases). This CDR3 is 15 amino acids long. Germline V gene lookup returns CDR1 MNHEY and CDR2 SMNVEV (reference sequence). Between the trimmed V and J ends, which lost 5 bases and 0 bases, there was a span of 12 bases. The CDR3 nucleotides are TGTGCCAGCAGTACGCCCGGGACAAGCACAGATACGCAGTATTTT. This gives the protein CASSTPGTSTDTQYF.

This clone occurred once. This chain connects TRBV19 to TRBJ2-3; D may be TRBD2 (5 bases). The CDR3 is 13 amino acids. Germline lookup yields CDR1 LNHDA and CDR2 SQIVND (reference sequence). V dropped 1 base and J dropped 3 bases, with 5 bases sitting between them. The CDR3 here is CASSIGTTDTQYF. The DNA for the CDR3 is TGTGCCAGTAGTATAGGGACTACAGATACGCAGTATTTT.

This chain links TRBV7-2 with TRBJ2-2; no reliable D call. Germline V gene sequence: CDR1 SGHTA, CDR2 FQGNSA. V lost 5 bases to trimming and J lost 3 bases, with 7 bases between them. This CDR3 is built from 13 residues. DNA of the CDR3: TGTGCCAGCAGCCCCAAGTACACCGGGGAGCTGTTTTTT. This codes for CASSPKYTGELFF.

The CDR3 loop reads CASSQDLESGGTEAFF. CDR3 DNA sequence: TGCGCCAGCAGCCAAGATCTTGAGTCGGGGGGCACTGAAGCTTTCTTT. The V call is TRBV4-3, the J call TRBJ1-1; maybe TRBD1 (5 bases). Trimming shortened V by 0 bases and J by 4 bases, and 15 bases separated the two germline ends. The germline V gene has CDR1 LGHNA and CDR2 YSLEER. The CDR3 runs 16 residues.

The rearrangement joins TRBV7-9 to TRBJ2-7, with TRBD2 matching 16 bases. Germline lookup yields CDR1 SEHNR and CDR2 FQNEAQ (reference sequence). The V gene end was trimmed by 5 bases and the J gene end by 5 bases; junction bases not matched to a gene: 12. The length of the CDR3 is 18 residues. The CDR3 loop reads CASSPYPGLAGGRNEQYF. The CDR3 DNA reads TGTGCCAGCAGCCCCTATCCGGGACTAGCGGGAGGGCGAAACGAGCAGTACTTC.

To note about this clone: The identical CDR3 is also encoded by other nucleotide sequences in the sample. The chain recombines TRBV27 with TRBJ2-1; D gene uncertain. CDR1 is MNHEY, CDR2 SMNVEV, per germline (reference sequence). The CDR3 runs 13 residues. Trimming cost V 6 bases and J 3 bases, with 9 bases left between them. The CDR3 nucleotides are TGTGCCAGCAGCCTCACCTACTACAATGAGCAGTTCTTC. Translation gives CASSLTYYNEQFF.